A single sample gave rise to the 13 T cell receptor beta chains below, sequenced in a study of blood T cell repertoires in COVID-19. Sequenced by immunoSEQ multiplex PCR; TCRdb stores in-frame clones only, minus some. The sample yields a few hundred thousand clones, approximately 86% seen once. Specimen: PBMCs or T cells enriched from blood (not recorded which). These receptors originate from a woman aged 55-70 years who had recovered from COVID-19.

This clone was seen a few times. The genes are TRBV7-2 and TRBJ1-1; no clear D. Germline V gene sequence: CDR1 SGHTA, CDR2 FQGNSA. With 7 bases removed from V and 5 bases from J, the gap between germline ends came to 14 bases. CDR3 size: 13 residues. CDR3 nucleotide sequence: TGTGCCAGCACCTTCGATCGAGGGACTGAAGCTTTCTTT. This gives the protein CASTFDRGTEAFF.

This clone came up once. The chain carries TRBV20-1 and TRBJ1-2; D not resolved. This CDR3 spans 11 amino acids. The V end lost 2 bases, the J end lost 8 bases, and 9 bases lay between the germline ends. Germline CDR1 DFQATT, CDR2 SNEGSKA (reference sequence). CDR3 sequence: CSARTLRGYTF. The CDR3 DNA reads TGCAGTGCTAGAACACTGCGGGGCTACACCTTC.

This clone was counted once. The chain uses TRBV18 and TRBJ1-1; D is unclear. The V end was cut by 6 bases, the J end by 3 bases, with 11 bases between. Germline lookup yields CDR1 KGHSH and CDR2 LQKENI. CDR3 length: 13 residues. The CDR3 is CASSGNGDTEAFF. The CDR3 DNA reads as TGTGCCAGCTCCGGGAATGGGGACACTGAAGCTTTCTTT.

This clone was seen more than once but under ten times. The chain links TRBV6-1 to TRBJ1-3; a weak D match, TRBD1 (6 bases). There are 14 residues in the CDR3. Germline CDR1 reads MNHNS; CDR2 reads SASEGT. V dropped 1 base and J dropped 2 bases, with 6 bases sitting between them. CDR3 protein: CASSEGTAGNTIYF. The CDR3 DNA is TGTGCCAGCAGTGAAGGGACAGCTGGAAACACCATATATTTT.

This chain joins TRBV9 and TRBJ2-1; D gene uncertain. This CDR3 spans 14 amino acids. Per germline, CDR1 SGDLS and CDR2 YYNGEE. Trimming left V 3 bases short and J 9 bases short, with 16 bases between. The CDR3 DNA reads TGTGCCAGCAGCGAGAGTCACCCGAGGAGTGAGCAGTTCTTC. This codes for CASSESHPRSEQFF.

The chain links TRBV13 to TRBJ1-6, with 10 nucleotides matching TRBD1. V shed 0 bases and J 2 bases; nucleotides not matched to a gene: 7. Germline-derived CDR1 and CDR2 are PRHDT and FYEKMQ (reference sequence). This CDR3 is 19 amino acids long. CDR3 in DNA: TGTGCCAGCAGCTTAGGGGGGACAGGGGAAGGGGCCTATAATTCACCCCTCCACTTT. Translating it yields CASSLGGTGEGAYNSPLHF.

The chain recombines TRBV15 with TRBJ2-3; 8 bases are a match to TRBD2. From germline, CDR1 is LNHNV and CDR2 YYDKDF (reference sequence). Trimming took 1 base from V and 5 from J; bases not matched to a gene: 8. The CDR3 is made up of 16 amino acids. DNA of the CDR3: TGTGCCACCAGCAGAGTTGGGACTAGGGGACTAGATACGCAGTATTTT. This codes for CATSRVGTRGLDTQYF.

This clone was seen a single time. The genes are TRBV4-1 and TRBJ2-1, with D maybe TRBD2 (5 bases). Per the germline V gene, CDR1 is MGHRA and CDR2 is YSYEKL. This CDR3 has 15 residues. Trimming cost V 0 bases and J 8 bases, with 14 bases left between them. The CDR3 is CASSQDSWTSDEQFF. The CDR3 bases are TGCGCCAGCAGCCAAGATAGCTGGACTTCAGATGAGCAGTTCTTC.

There are many counts of this clone. V and J are TRBV9 and TRBJ2-1, with a tentative D call TRBD2 (6 bases). The V end was cut by 0 bases, the J end by 4 bases, with 11 bases between. CDR3 size: 15 residues. Germline CDR1 is SGDLS and CDR2 is YYNGEE. The CDR3 protein is CASSVGGSGYNEQFF. CDR3 sequence (DNA): TGTGCCAGCAGCGTAGGTGGTAGCGGATACAATGAGCAGTTCTTC.

The chain couples TRBV3-1 (or the pseudogene TRBV3-2) to TRBJ1-2, with 7 bases fitting TRBD1. CDR1 and CDR2 (germline): LGHDT, YNNKEL (reference sequence). V shed 1 base and J 7 bases; nucleotides not matched to a gene: 6. This CDR3 is built from 14 residues. CDR3 region: CASSQGGQGGGYTF. CDR3 DNA sequence: TGTGCCAGCAGCCAAGGGGGGCAGGGGGGTGGCTACACCTTC.

The V gene is TRBV25-1, the J gene TRBJ2-3; 10 bases are a match to TRBD2. Germline CDR1 reads MGHDK; CDR2 reads SYGVNS. V dropped 5 bases and J dropped 7; count of bases not matched to a gene: 6. This CDR3 contains 14 residues. In DNA, the CDR3 is TGTGCCAGCAGTCTTAGCGGGGGGCCGAATACGCAGTATTTT. This encodes CASSLSGGPNTQYF.

V and J are TRBV25-1 and TRBJ2-1; 9 bases align to TRBD1. V shed 4 bases and J 4 bases; nucleotides not matched to a gene: 2. Germline V CDR1 and CDR2: MGHDK, SYGVNS. CDR3 length: 14 amino acids. The CDR3 region is CASSGDRDYNEQFF. Here the CDR3 DNA reads TGTGCCAGCAGTGGGGACAGGGATTACAATGAGCAGTTCTTC. The full variable domain, in which reference TRBV25-1 and TRBJ2-1 provide the parts outside the CDR3, is EADIYQTPRYLVIGTGKKITLECSQTMGHDKMYWYQQDPGMELHLIHYSYGVNSTEKGDLSSESTVSRIRTEHFPLTLESARPSHTSQYLCASSGDRDYNEQFFGPGTRLTVL.

This clone was seen just once. CDR3 protein: CASKRQGTNEQFF. CDR3 sequence (DNA): TGTGCCAGTAAGCGACAGGGGACCAATGAGCAGTTCTTC. The V and J genes are TRBV19 and TRBJ2-1; TRBD1 agrees at 8 bases. The CDR3 sequence is 13 residues long. Germline V gives CDR1 LNHDA, CDR2 SQIVND (reference sequence). V was pared by 7 bases and J by 6 bases, with 5 bases of the junction left unmatched.